This entry describes one T cell receptor beta chain. The antigen remains undetermined. TCRdb reprocessed the 5' RACE reads with MiXCR, giving one entry per CDR3 protein. This table has some 1,600 distinct CDR3 sequences, almost 65% appearing once. The data were taken from a study of T-cell memory formation after mild COVID-19. Deletions cut 4 bases from V and 5 bases from J, with 15 bases between. The germline V gene encodes CDR1 SGHTA and CDR2 FQGNSA. The length of the CDR3 is 15 residues. Study-wide findings and caveats: Contracting clones from day 15 to 85 showed balanced CD4/CD8; later expanders favored CD4+. Memory from before infection featured some responding clones, which suggests cross-reactive memory joined. Chiefly within CM and EM were the contracting CD4+ clones; CD8+ ones were within EMRA. Whether day 37 second-wave clones are SARS-CoV-2-specific was not confirmed.

The chain combines TRBV7-2 with TRBJ2-1, with D uncertain. The origin of this receptor is an adult who had mild COVID-19 (a few samples of this study predate the infection). Cell type and time point are not known. Sequenced: PBMCs or a T cell subset sorted from them (not recorded which). CDR3 loop: CASSSLGPWDNEQFF. CDR3 DNA sequence: TGTGCCAGCAGCTCTCTAGGCCCTTGGGACAATGAGCAGTTCTTC.